This T cell receptor beta chain was recorded in a study of CD8+CD57+ T cells in acquired aplastic anemia. Study details: Yields of DNA that came from sorted CD4+ and CD8+ cells averaged approximately 3.5 ug.

Germline CDR1 ENHRY, CDR2 SYGVKD. CDR3 size: 16 residues. Deletions cut 6 bases from V and 9 bases from J, with 24 bases between. Genomic DNA provided the template from which TCR beta VDJ and CDR3 profiles were obtained. TCRdb re-derived calls from the reads in MiXCR, one entry per CDR3 protein. In the table there are 42,000 or so distinct CDR3 sequences, 65% to 70% of which are singletons. Study findings and constraints: Controls did not differ significantly from patients in CD8+ Simpson's diversity. Between patients and controls, around 30 CD8+ CDR3 sequences were found in common.

About this clonotype: No antigen is known for it.

The V and J genes are TRBV10-3 and TRBJ2-1, with D perhaps TRBD1 or TRBD2 (5 bases each). The clonotype originates from a human donor in good health, serving as a control. The material sequenced was sorted CD4+, CD8+, or CD8+CD57+ T cells (not recorded which) from PBMCs. In DNA form, the CDR3 reads TGTGCCATCAGCCACTCCGGGACCGAAGCTTTCGGTGAGCAGTTCTTC. Amino acid sequence: CAISHSGTEAFGEQFF.